The clone carrying this T cell receptor beta chain was seen many times. These data belong to a study of spatial heterogeneity in lung cancer. Germline loops: CDR1 SGHRS, CDR2 YFSETQ. V was clipped by 6 bases and J by 2 bases, with 12 bases between them. This CDR3 is 15 amino acids long. Individual TCR cDNA molecules each bore their own unique molecular identifier. MiXCR, applied by TCRdb to the 5' RACE reads, yields one record per CDR3 protein. This sample carries some 38,000 distinct CDR3 sequences, 7.5% of them seen once, and the ten largest clones take approximately 30%. Time point specified: sample taken at primary tumor resection.

This specimen was PBMCs, taken at surgery. The source of this sequence is a male donor with early-stage non-small cell lung cancer. The chain is built from TRBV5-1 and TRBJ2-6, with no clear D. CDR3 protein: CASTDITAGANVLTF. The CDR3 DNA reads as TGCGCCAGCACCGACATAACTGCTGGGGCCAACGTCCTGACTTTC.